One and the same sample provided the 26 T cell receptor beta chains below, sequenced in a study of blood T cell repertoires in COVID-19 (TCRdb year 2020). Libraries were made using the immunoSEQ multiplex PCR assay. TCRdb retrieved this table from immuneACCESS and kept in-frame rearrangements only. Not all clones are present; in checked studies, unresolved V genes account for under half, and no reason is known for the remainder. This sample lists about 210,000 clones; 85% to 90% were detected once. Roughly 1.2% of the sample is taken by the ten largest. Material for sequencing was PBMCs or T cells enriched from blood (not recorded which). The receptors derive from a man aged 25 to 40 who had recovered from COVID-19.

The chain joins TRBV30 to TRBJ1-2; D unclear. The CDR3 is 13 amino acids. Germline V lookup: CDR1 GTSNPN, CDR2 SVGIG (reference sequence). V was trimmed by 1 base and J by 4 bases, leaving 10 bases between them. CDR3 DNA sequence: TGTGCCTGGAGTGAGGCAGGCGTCTATGGCTACACCTTC. This sequence encodes CAWSEAGVYGYTF.

The CDR3 sequence: CASSFLTSGIVNEQFF. As DNA, the CDR3 is TGTGCCAGCAGTTTTTTGACTAGCGGGATAGTTAATGAGCAGTTCTTC. This chain joins TRBV27 and TRBJ2-1; 11 bases are shared with TRBD2. The CDR3 has 16 amino acids. CDR1 is MNHEY and CDR2 is SMNVEV in the germline V gene (reference sequence). V shed 3 bases, J shed 7 bases, and the junction held 8 bases outside the gene matches.

This chain connects TRBV30 to TRBJ1-2, with D perhaps matching TRBD1 (5 bases). This CDR3 spans 12 amino acids. V was pared by 4 bases and J by 4 bases, with 10 bases between. Per germline, CDR1 GTSNPN and CDR2 SVGIG (reference sequence). The CDR3 here is CAWNSGGYGYTF. In DNA form, the CDR3 reads TGTGCCTGGAATTCGGGGGGCTATGGCTACACCTTC.

The chain joins TRBV9 to TRBJ2-2, with TRBD2 identical over 9 bases. J gave up 5 bases and V 1 base, and 9 bases lay outside the gene matches. The CDR3 runs 17 residues. Germline assignment: CDR1 SGDLS and CDR2 YYNGEE. CDR3 region: CASSVKRVAGDTGELFF. The CDR3 region has the DNA TGTGCCAGCAGCGTAAAGAGGGTAGCGGGAGATACCGGGGAGCTGTTTTTT.

The CDR3 here is CASSLSHRGSHPEGNQPQHF. The DNA of the CDR3 is TGTGCCAGCAGTTTATCCCACAGGGGGAGTCATCCGGAGGGCAATCAGCCCCAGCATTTT. The chain links TRBV28 to TRBJ1-5, with 8 positions matching TRBD1. Trimming at V came to 1 base and at J to 2 bases, leaving 16 bases not matched to a gene. The germline V gene has CDR1 MDHEN and CDR2 SYDVKM. This CDR3 is 20 amino acids long. The variable domain in full, completed from reference TRBV28 and TRBJ1-5, reads DVKVTQSSRYLVKRTGEKVFLECVQDMDHENMFWYRQDPGLGLRLIYFSYDVKMKEKGDIPEGYSVSREKKERFSLILESASTNQTSMYLCASSLSHRGSHPEGNQPQHFGDGTRLSIL.

CDR3: CASSIFKGGETQYF. The CDR3 DNA is TGCGCCAGCAGCATCTTTAAGGGGGGGGAGACCCAGTACTTC. The gene calls are TRBV5-1 and TRBJ2-5, with D perhaps matching TRBD2 (7 bases). Trimming took 4 bases from V and 5 from J, leaving 15 bases between them. Germline loops: CDR1 SGHRS, CDR2 YFSETQ. The CDR3 is 14 residues long.

Worth noting for this clone: Its ends do not fully match the called genes, so a read error is possible. The chain employs TRBV7-7 and TRBJ2-1; no definite D call. There are 13 residues in the CDR3. Germline V lookup: CDR1 SSHAT, CDR2 FNYEAQ (reference sequence). The CDR3 loop is CASTPMAENEQFF. Written as DNA, the CDR3 is TGTGCTAGCACCCCGATGGCGGAGAATGAGCAGTTCTTC.

The rearrangement links TRBV5-1 to TRBJ2-4; TRBD1 matches at 9 bases. The CDR3 sequence is 16 residues long. The V gene's germline CDR1 is SGHRS and CDR2 YFSETQ. Trimming took 4 bases from V and 0 from J; bases not matched to a gene: 5. CDR3 amino acids: CASSIGTGLAKNIQYF. DNA of the CDR3: TGCGCCAGCAGCATCGGGACAGGGCTAGCCAAAAACATTCAGTACTTC.

The J gene is TRBJ2-7, the V gene TRBV29-1, with 7 nucleotides matching TRBD1. CDR3 length equals 13 residues. CDR1 is SQVTM, CDR2 ANQGSEA, per germline. V shed 5 bases, J shed 0 bases, and the junction held 4 bases outside the gene matches. CDR3 amino acids: CSVSRGNSYEQYF. In DNA, the CDR3 is TGCAGCGTTTCCAGGGGGAACTCCTACGAGCAGTACTTC.

The rearrangement joins TRBV5-4 to TRBJ2-3; 10 positions agree with TRBD2. Per the germline V gene, CDR1 is SGHNT and CDR2 is YYREEE (reference sequence). The CDR3 runs 16 residues. Unmatched junction bases numbered 8, after V lost 7 bases and J lost 0 bases. The CDR3 sequence is CASGLAGGLSTDTQYF. Here the CDR3 DNA reads TGTGCCAGCGGGTTAGCGGGGGGCCTGAGCACAGATACGCAGTATTTT.

The table lists this clone with a count of one. The chain is built from TRBV7-8 and TRBJ2-3; 7 bases match TRBD1. Germline trimming cut 0 bases from V and 2 bases from J; bases unmatched to any gene: 5. The CDR3 contains 16 residues. The germline V gene has CDR1 SGHVS and CDR2 FQNEAQ. The CDR3 reads CASSLAGRGFTDTQYF. The CDR3 region has the DNA TGTGCCAGCAGCTTAGCTGGCAGGGGGTTCACAGATACGCAGTATTTT.

The chain joins TRBV28 to TRBJ2-3, with D unclear. The CDR3 totals 14 residues. V dropped 3 bases and J dropped 5 bases, with 12 bases sitting between them. CDR1 and CDR2 (germline): MDHEN, SYDVKM. For the CDR3, the DNA is TGTGCCAGCAGTTTTGGGCAGACCAAAGATACGCAGTATTTT. It yields the protein CASSFGQTKDTQYF. The variable domain in full, with the rest retrieved from reference TRBV28 and TRBJ2-3, is DVKVTQSSRYLVKRTGEKVFLECVQDMDHENMFWYRQDPGLGLRLIYFSYDVKMKEKGDIPEGYSVSREKKERFSLILESASTNQTSMYLCASSFGQTKDTQYFGPGTRLTVL.

The chain recombines TRBV29-1 with TRBJ2-5; perhaps TRBD1 as D (6 bases). The length of the CDR3 is 13 residues. CDR1 is SQVTM, CDR2 ANQGSEA, per germline. With 3 bases removed from V and 2 bases from J, the gap between germline ends came to 10 bases. CDR3 region: CSVDTGLQETQYF. The CDR3 bases are TGCAGCGTTGATACAGGGTTACAAGAGACCCAGTACTTC.

This chain links TRBV7-2 with TRBJ1-2; D unresolved. Per the germline V gene, CDR1 is SGHTA and CDR2 is FQGNSA. Between the trimmed V and J ends, which lost 1 base and 5 bases, there was a span of 8 bases. The CDR3 has 13 amino acids. CDR3 sequence (DNA): TGTGCCAGCAGCTTAGGGAGAGCATATGGCTACACCTTC. It is translated as CASSLGRAYGYTF. The variable domain in full, with the rest retrieved from reference TRBV7-2 and TRBJ1-2, is GAGVSQSPSNKVTEKGKDVELRCDPISGHTALYWYRQSLGQGLEFLIYFQGNSAPDKSGLPSDRFSAERTGGSVSTLTIQRTQQEDSAVYLCASSLGRAYGYTFGSGTRLTVV.

The chain carries TRBV10-1 and TRBJ1-6, with 8 positions matching TRBD1. The CDR3 covers 15 residues. V lost 1 base to trimming and J lost 7 bases; unmatched junction nucleotides: 3. Germline V gives CDR1 WNHNN, CDR2 SYGVQD (reference sequence). The CDR3 region is CASSEWQGANSPLHF. The DNA for the CDR3 is TGCGCCAGCAGTGAGTGGCAGGGGGCCAATTCACCCCTCCACTTT.

This clone has just a few counts. Here the CDR3 reads CAWSPLGQGFPGANVLTF. For the CDR3, the DNA is TGTGCCTGGAGTCCGCTGGGACAGGGATTTCCTGGGGCCAACGTCCTGACTTTC. This rearrangement joins TRBV30 to TRBJ2-6; 9 bases are shared with TRBD1. CDR3 length equals 18 residues. CDR1 is GTSNPN, CDR2 SVGIG, per germline (reference sequence). Trimming took 2 bases from V and 2 from J; bases not matched to a gene: 10.

This clone was recorded once. This chain links TRBV18 with TRBJ2-1; 7 nucleotides match TRBD2. Germline lookup yields CDR1 KGHSH and CDR2 LQKENI. The ends lost 4 bases at V and 4 bases at J; junction bases unmatched: 19. The length of the CDR3 is 19 residues. The DNA for the CDR3 is TGTGCCAGCTCACTATCGCTTACGTGGGCTAGCGGTACATACAATGAGCAGTTCTTC. This gives the protein CASSLSLTWASGTYNEQFF.

The chain uses TRBV28 and TRBJ1-1, with TRBD1 identical over 8 bases. The germline CDR1 and CDR2 sequences are MDHEN and SYDVKM. This CDR3 has 16 residues. Trimming cost V 4 bases and J 5 bases; bases outside gene matches: 12. Here the CDR3 reads CASSSSRDRGGTEAFF. The DNA for the CDR3 is TGTGCCAGCAGTTCGTCCCGTGACAGGGGAGGGACTGAAGCTTTCTTT.

The chain is built from TRBV9 and TRBJ1-2, with 10 bases that match TRBD1. Trimming removed 2 bases from V and 8 bases from J; junction bases left unmatched: 3. Germline CDR1 and CDR2: SGDLS and YYNGEE. The CDR3 spans 13 residues. The CDR3 DNA reads as TGTGCCAGCAGCGTGGGACAGGGGTGGGGCTACACCTTC. Its protein is CASSVGQGWGYTF.

The rearrangement uses TRBV19 and TRBJ2-1; 13 bases agree with TRBD2. The CDR3 is 16 residues long. V shed 5 bases, J shed 5 bases, and the junction held 6 bases outside the gene matches. The germline gives CDR1 LNHDA, CDR2 SQIVND (reference sequence). This CDR3 is CASSRPGLAGHNEQFF. CDR3 bases: TGTGCCAGTAGTCGCCCGGGACTAGCGGGACACAATGAGCAGTTCTTC.

V gene TRBV19 combines with J gene TRBJ2-7; 7 nucleotides agree with TRBD2. This CDR3 is 14 amino acids long. CDR1 is LNHDA, CDR2 SQIVND, per germline (reference sequence). The trim removed 3 bases at V and 2 bases at J, leaving 4 bases unmatched. CDR3 protein: CASSISAGAYEQYF. The CDR3 DNA reads TGTGCCAGTAGTATCTCCGCGGGGGCCTACGAGCAGTACTTC.

This clone was seen just once. CDR3 sequence: CASSQGTGWDSNQPQHF. In nucleotides, the CDR3 is TGCGCCAGCAGCCAAGGAACAGGGTGGGATAGCAATCAGCCCCAGCATTTT. The V and J genes are TRBV4-3 and TRBJ1-5, with D maybe TRBD1 (6 bases). Trimming cost V 1 base and J 0 bases, with 13 bases left between them. This CDR3 has 17 residues. Germline V CDR1 and CDR2: LGHNA, YSLEER.

The CDR3 DNA follows: TGCGCCAGCAGCACCCGGGACTACATCCAGAATGAGCAGTTCTTC. Protein sequence: CASSTRDYIQNEQFF. V and J are TRBV4-1 and TRBJ2-1; 7 nucleotides line up with TRBD2. The V and J ends lost 5 bases and 7 bases, in that order; junction bases with no gene match: 11. CDR3 length: 15 amino acids. Germline V gene data show CDR1 as MGHRA and CDR2 as YSYEKL.

The chain carries TRBV2 and TRBJ2-2; tentative D call: TRBD2 (6 bases). CDR3 length equals 16 residues. V lost 6 bases to trimming and J lost 1 base, with 15 bases between them. The germline gives CDR1 SNHLY, CDR2 FYNNEI. For the CDR3, the DNA is TGTGCCAGCAGAGATAGACTAGTCATGAACACCGGGGAGCTGTTTTTT. This translates into CASRDRLVMNTGELFF.

The chain recombines TRBV2 with TRBJ1-3; TRBD1 matches at 7 bases. CDR1 is SNHLY and CDR2 is FYNNEI in the germline V gene. CDR3 length: 17 amino acids. Germline trimming cut 5 bases from V and 0 bases from J; bases unmatched to any gene: 10. The DNA for the CDR3 is TGTGCCAGCAGTACCCCCGCGGGACAGAGCTCTGGAAACACCATATATTTT. Its protein is CASSTPAGQSSGNTIYF.

This chain uses TRBV19 with TRBJ2-2, with TRBD1 as a possible D gene (5 bases). Looked up from germline, CDR1 is LNHDA and CDR2 is SQIVND (reference sequence). V was shortened by 0 bases and J by 0 bases, with 5 bases between the two germline ends. This CDR3 comprises 15 residues. This chain's CDR3 is CASSIDRANTGELFF. The CDR3 nucleotides are TGTGCCAGTAGTATAGACAGGGCGAACACCGGGGAGCTGTTTTTT.